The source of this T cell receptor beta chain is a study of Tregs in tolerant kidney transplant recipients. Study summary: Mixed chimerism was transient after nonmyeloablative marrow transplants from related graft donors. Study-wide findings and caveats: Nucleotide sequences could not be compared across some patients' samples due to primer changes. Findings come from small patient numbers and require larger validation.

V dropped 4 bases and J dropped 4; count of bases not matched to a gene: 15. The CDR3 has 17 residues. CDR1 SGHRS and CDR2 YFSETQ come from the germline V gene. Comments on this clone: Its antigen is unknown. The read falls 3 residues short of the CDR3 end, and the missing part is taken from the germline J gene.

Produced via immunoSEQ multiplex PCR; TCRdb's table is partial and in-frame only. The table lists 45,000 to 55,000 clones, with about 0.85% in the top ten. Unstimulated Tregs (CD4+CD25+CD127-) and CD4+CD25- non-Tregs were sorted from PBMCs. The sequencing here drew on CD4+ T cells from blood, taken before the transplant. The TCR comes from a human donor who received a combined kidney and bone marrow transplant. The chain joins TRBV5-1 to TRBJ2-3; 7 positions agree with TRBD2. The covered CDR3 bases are TGCGCCAGCAGCCAACATCCGACGGGGGGTACTTCAGATACG. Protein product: CASSQHPTGGTSDT. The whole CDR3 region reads CASSQHPTGGTSDTQYF.